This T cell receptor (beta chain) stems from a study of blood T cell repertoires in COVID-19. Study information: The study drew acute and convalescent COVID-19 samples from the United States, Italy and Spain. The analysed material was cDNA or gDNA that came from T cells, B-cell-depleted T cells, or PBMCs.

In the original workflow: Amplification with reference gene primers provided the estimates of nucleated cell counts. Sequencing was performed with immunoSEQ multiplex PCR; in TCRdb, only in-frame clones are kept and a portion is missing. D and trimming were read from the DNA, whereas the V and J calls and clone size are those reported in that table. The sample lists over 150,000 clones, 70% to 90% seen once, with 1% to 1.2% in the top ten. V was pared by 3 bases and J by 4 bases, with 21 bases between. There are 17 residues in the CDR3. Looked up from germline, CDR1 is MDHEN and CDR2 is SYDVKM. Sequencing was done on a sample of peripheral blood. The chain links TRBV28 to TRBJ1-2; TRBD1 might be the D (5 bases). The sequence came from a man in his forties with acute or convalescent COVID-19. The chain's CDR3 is CASSFATLQVLSYGYTF. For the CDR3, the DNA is TGTGCCAGCAGTTTCGCCACTTTACAGGTTTTGAGCTATGGCTACACCTTC.